This T cell receptor beta chain derives from a study of T cells in Graves' hyperthyroidism and ophthalmopathy. Trimming cost V 1 base and J 2 bases; bases outside gene matches: 8. The CDR3 length is 16 residues. Germline V gives CDR1 SGHAT, CDR2 FQNNGV. The source material, RNA transcripts, was used to amplify TCR beta CDR3 regions. The study used the HTBI primer set for a first-round RT-PCR of the TCR CDR3. From the multiplex PCR reads, TCRdb called clonotypes with MiXCR, one entry per CDR3 protein. The sample yields approximately 600,000 distinct CDR3 sequences, approximately 14% seen once. Ophthalmopathy cases met thresholds of Clinical Activity Score at least 3, NOSPECS grade at least 4 and duration under 3 months. General study points: Ophthalmopathy got predicted by the model a median around 6.6 months before its onset. A model of 13 V-J pairs discriminated ophthalmopathy from stable hyperthyroidism.

As to this clonotype: The antigen is undetermined.

The TCR sequence derives from a woman aged 40 to 50 with Graves' ophthalmopathy. V and J are TRBV11-2 and TRBJ2-7, with TRBD2 matching 7 bases. The sequenced sample was blood. The DNA of the CDR3 is TGTGCCAGCAGCTTAGGAGGTAGCGGGTTAACCTACGAGCAGTACTTC. It is translated as CASSLGGSGLTYEQYF.